The rows below give T cell receptor beta chains drawn from one sample of a study of early T cells in non-severe SARS-CoV-2 infection. TCRdb reprocessed the 5' RACE reads with MiXCR, giving one entry per CDR3 protein. The table shows over 60,000 distinct CDR3 sequences, with 9.5% occurring only once. The sample comprised whole blood. All receptors come from an adult who was a healthcare worker with PCR-confirmed SARS-CoV-2 infection or an uninfected control (not recorded which). CDR3s include the opening cysteine and the closing phenylalanine or tryptophan. D genes are given only for firm matches. Clone size is not always given. Where it is, it says once, few, many or a class for expanded clones.

length	D	J	V	size	CDR3	DNA
16	TRBD1	TRBJ2-3	TRBV10-3	many	CASRGDRDSSTDTQYF	TGTGCCAGCCGGGGGGACAGGGATTCGAGCACAGATACGCAGTATTTT
11	-	TRBJ2-1	TRBV6-6	few	CASSYAGEQFF	TGTGCCAGCAGTTACGCCGGGGAGCAGTTCTTC
15	TRBD1	TRBJ1-2	TRBV5-1	many	CASSSLTGVDYGYTF	TGCGCCAGCAGCTCATTGACAGGGGTCGACTATGGCTACACCTTC
13	-	TRBJ1-6	TRBV2	-	CASMGTISSPLHF	TGTGCCAGCATGGGGACTATAAGTTCACCCCTCCACTTT
19	TRBD2	TRBJ2-2	TRBV7-9	many	CASSLTSGSSSTMTGELFF	TGTGCCAGCAGCTTAACTAGCGGGTCTTCAAGTACGATGACCGGGGAGCTGTTTTTT
16	TRBD1	TRBJ2-1	TRBV7-2	many	CASSLASRGPYNEQFF	TGTGCCAGCAGCTTAGCTTCCAGGGGGCCCTACAATGAGCAGTTCTTC
16	-	TRBJ1-1	TRBV4-1	-	CASSQDLTGLPEEAFF	TGCGCCAGCAGCCAAGATCTAACAGGCTTGCCTGAAGAAGCTTTCTTT
18	TRBD1	TRBJ2-7	TRBV20-1	few	CSAFRTGATPTPLYEQYF	TGCAGTGCTTTCCGGACAGGGGCTACACCAACACCCCTCTACGAGCAGTACTTC
17	TRBD1	TRBJ2-7	TRBV18	-	CASSDGTGAAGPYEQYF	TGTGCCAGCTCCGACGGGACAGGGGCTGCGGGGCCCTACGAGCAGTACTTC
14	TRBD1	TRBJ2-5	TRBV14	few	CASSQAGGLQTQYF	TGTGCCAGCAGCCAAGCAGGGGGTTTGCAGACCCAGTACTTC
14	-	TRBJ2-2	TRBV2	-	CASRWGARTGELFF	TGTGCCAGCAGATGGGGGGCACGGACCGGGGAGCTGTTTTTT
14	-	TRBJ2-5	TRBV10-3	few	CAISESNFQETQYF	TGTGCCATCAGTGAGTCCAACTTCCAAGAGACCCAGTACTTC
15	-	TRBJ2-2	TRBV27	few	CASNKALANTGELFF	TGTGCCAGCAACAAAGCTCTGGCGAACACCGGGGAGCTGTTTTTT
14	TRBD1	TRBJ2-3	TRBV11-1	-	CASSATGGPDTQYF	TGTGCCAGCAGCGCTACAGGGGGCCCAGATACGCAGTATTTT
13	-	TRBJ2-2	TRBV5-4	many	CASSSAQGGELFF	TGTGCCAGCAGCTCTGCCCAGGGCGGGGAGCTGTTTTTT
15	-	TRBJ2-1	TRBV20-1	-	CSAPLVPSSYNEQFF	TGCAGTGCCCCTCTAGTCCCCAGCTCCTACAATGAGCAGTTCTTC
14	TRBD2	TRBJ2-7	TRBV6-5	-	CASTQSGTAYEQYF	TGTGCCAGCACCCAAAGCGGGACCGCCTACGAGCAGTACTTC
13	TRBD1	TRBJ2-1	TRBV5-8	few	CASRDRGRRDQFF	TGTGCCAGCAGGGACAGGGGGCGCAGGGACCAGTTCTTC
14	-	TRBJ1-1	TRBV2	many	CASFTPSGQIEAFF	TGTGCCAGCTTCACACCCTCGGGACAAATAGAAGCTTTCTTT
14	TRBD1	TRBJ1-3	TRBV6-5	-	CASRPTGAGNTIYF	TGTGCCAGCAGGCCCACAGGGGCCGGAAACACCATATATTTT
12	TRBD2	TRBJ2-7	TRBV6-6	many	CASCTGGYEQYF	TGTGCCAGCTGTACGGGGGGCTACGAGCAGTACTTC
16	TRBD2	TRBJ2-2	TRBV5-1	-	CASSFSELAGAGELFF	TGCGCCAGCAGCTTCTCGGAACTAGCGGGGGCCGGGGAGCTGTTTTTT
15	TRBD2	TRBJ2-1	TRBV30	many	CAWAKTSGRADEQFF	TGTGCCTGGGCCAAGACTAGCGGGAGGGCCGATGAGCAGTTCTTC
12	-	TRBJ1-4	TRBV29-1	-	CSVGATNEKLFF	TGCAGCGTTGGGGCAACTAATGAAAAACTGTTTTTT
13	-	TRBJ1-1	TRBV6-6	many	CASSFRVNTEAFF	TGTGCCAGCAGTTTCAGGGTAAACACTGAAGCTTTCTTT
16	TRBD2	TRBJ2-2	TRBV2	many	CASSSVAGGNTGELFF	TGTGCCAGCAGTAGTGTAGCGGGAGGTAACACCGGGGAGCTGTTTTTT
11	-	TRBJ2-1	TRBV6-1	many	CAVQGYNEQFF	TGTGCCGTACAGGGTTACAATGAGCAGTTCTTC
14	-	TRBJ1-5	TRBV2	many	CASSAGVQGQPQHF	TGTGCCAGCAGTGCAGGGGTCCAAGGCCAGCCCCAGCATTTT
13	TRBD1	TRBJ2-7	TRBV6-5	many	CASSRQGVYEQYF	TGTGCCAGCAGTAGACAGGGCGTCTACGAGCAGTACTTC
15	TRBD1	TRBJ2-1	TRBV6-5	few	CASSGGQGAYNEQFF	TGTGCCAGCAGTGGTGGACAGGGGGCCTACAATGAGCAGTTCTTC
13	-	TRBJ2-3	TRBV11-2	many	CASSTGRGDTQYF	TGTGCCAGCAGCACAGGACGTGGAGATACGCAGTATTTT
13	-	TRBJ2-3	TRBV29-1	few	CSVEEGSTDTQYF	TGCAGCGTTGAAGAGGGGAGCACAGATACGCAGTATTTT
14	TRBD2	TRBJ2-7	TRBV30	few	CAWAGLAGGYEQYF	TGTGCCTGGGCCGGACTAGCGGGAGGCTACGAGCAGTACTTC
18	TRBD2	TRBJ2-7	TRBV11-1	few	CASSLAPLTSGYSYEQYF	TGTGCCAGCAGCTTAGCGCCCTTGACTAGCGGCTACTCCTACGAGCAGTACTTC
13	-	TRBJ2-6	TRBV29-1	-	CSVGGTGANVLTF	TGCAGCGTTGGAGGAACTGGGGCCAACGTCCTGACTTTC
17	TRBD1	TRBJ2-3	TRBV5-1	many	CASSLLTSSGGEDTQYF	TGCGCCAGCAGCTTGTTAACTTCATCAGGGGGCGAAGATACGCAGTATTTT
15	-	TRBJ2-5	TRBV30	few	CAWNPRGLAQETQYF	TGTGCCTGGAATCCCCGGGGGCTAGCGCAAGAGACCCAGTACTTC